These T cell receptor beta chains were read from a single sample in a study of T cell repertoires in cytomegalovirus infection. Antigen specificity for these receptors is unknown. A single record per CDR3 protein comes from TCRdb applying MiXCR to the reads. The data hold approximately 270,000 distinct CDR3 sequences, with about 20% observed a single time. The sequences come from cultured PBMCs, collected from culture after CMV antigen stimulation. Receptors originate from a human donor in good health (CMV status not recorded). Some clones in this sample may be carry-over from other donors' samples. Both conserved end residues are part of each CDR3. D genes are given only for firm matches. Clone size is shown for a subset of rows, as once, few, many or a class of expanded clone.

J gene: TRBJ2-1
clone size: .
D gene: .
V gene: TRBV12-3/TRBV12-4
CDR3 protein: CASSSGTHNEQFF
CDR3 DNA: TGTGCCAGCAGTTCCGGGACTCACAATGAGCAGTTCTTC

J gene: TRBJ1-6
clone size: .
D gene: TRBD1
V gene: TRBV7-8
CDR3 protein: CASSFGQGYNSPLHF
CDR3 DNA: TGTGCCAGCAGCTTTGGACAGGGTTATAATTCACCCCTCCACTTT

J gene: TRBJ1-1
clone size: many
D gene: TRBD1
V gene: TRBV14
CDR3 protein: CASSQQGAVNTEAFF
CDR3 DNA: TGTGCCAGCAGCCAACAGGGGGCGGTTAACACTGAAGCTTTCTTT

J gene: TRBJ2-3
clone size: .
D gene: TRBD2
V gene: TRBV5-1
CDR3 protein: CASSLDPGGGTQYF
CDR3 DNA: TGCGCCAGCAGCTTGGACCCGGGGGGGGGTACGCAGTATTTT

J gene: TRBJ1-1
clone size: many
D gene: .
V gene: TRBV7-2
CDR3 protein: CASSLRAGEMNTEAFF
CDR3 DNA: TGTGCCAGCAGCTTACGGGCGGGCGAAATGAACACTGAAGCTTTCTTT

J gene: TRBJ1-1
clone size: many
D gene: .
V gene: TRBV12-3/TRBV12-4
CDR3 protein: CASSPGLGGTEAFF
CDR3 DNA: TGTGCCAGCAGTCCCGGGTTGGGGGGCACTGAAGCTTTCTTT

J gene: TRBJ2-5
clone size: many
D gene: .
V gene: TRBV7-2
CDR3 protein: CASSLGDLTRDGETQYF
CDR3 DNA: TGTGCCAGCAGCTTAGGAGATCTCACTCGGGACGGAGAGACCCAGTACTTC

J gene: TRBJ1-1
clone size: few
D gene: .
V gene: TRBV7-2
CDR3 protein: CASSLVSRGEAFF
CDR3 DNA: TGTGCCAGCAGCTTAGTATCCCGGGGTGAAGCTTTCTTT

J gene: TRBJ2-7
clone size: many
D gene: .
V gene: TRBV11-3
CDR3 protein: CASSLVLYGEQYF
CDR3 DNA: TGTGCCAGCAGCTTAGTTCTTTACGGCGAGCAGTACTTC

J gene: TRBJ1-2
clone size: many
D gene: .
V gene: TRBV7-2
CDR3 protein: CASRNSRVHGYTF
CDR3 DNA: TGTGCCAGCAGGAATTCCAGGGTTCATGGCTACACCTTC

J gene: TRBJ1-1
clone size: .
D gene: .
V gene: TRBV3-1
CDR3 protein: CASSQVDYEAFF
CDR3 DNA: TGTGCCAGCAGCCAAGTGGACTATGAAGCTTTCTTT

J gene: TRBJ1-2
clone size: .
D gene: TRBD1
V gene: TRBV7-8
CDR3 protein: CASSLAPGRTGVKGYTF
CDR3 DNA: TGTGCCAGCAGCTTAGCCCCGGGTAGGACAGGGGTAAAAGGCTACACCTTC

J gene: TRBJ1-1
clone size: many
D gene: .
V gene: TRBV6-5
CDR3 protein: CASSSTGRVNTEAFF
CDR3 DNA: TGTGCCAGCAGTTCCACGGGACGGGTGAACACTGAAGCTTTCTTT

J gene: TRBJ1-1
clone size: .
D gene: .
V gene: TRBV12-3/TRBV12-4
CDR3 protein: CATLDNRNTEAFF
CDR3 DNA: TGTGCCACCTTGGACAATAGGAACACTGAAGCTTTCTTT

J gene: TRBJ1-2
clone size: .
D gene: TRBD1
V gene: TRBV4-1
CDR3 protein: CASSHAGTGEYGYTF
CDR3 DNA: TGCGCCAGCAGCCACGCCGGGACAGGGGAGTACGGCTACACCTTC

J gene: TRBJ2-3
clone size: few
D gene: .
V gene: TRBV29-1
CDR3 protein: CSVERVGGDTQYF
CDR3 DNA: TGCAGCGTTGAAAGGGTCGGGGGCGATACGCAGTATTTT

J gene: TRBJ2-1
clone size: .
D gene: .
V gene: TRBV3-1
CDR3 protein: CASSRQLKDEQFF
CDR3 DNA: TGTGCCAGCAGCCGCCAGTTGAAGGATGAGCAGTTCTTC

J gene: TRBJ2-1
clone size: .
D gene: TRBD1
V gene: TRBV20-1
CDR3 protein: CSAAQGVLDEQFF
CDR3 DNA: TGCAGTGCTGCACAGGGGGTACTGGATGAGCAGTTCTTC

J gene: TRBJ2-5
clone size: many
D gene: .
V gene: TRBV20-1
CDR3 protein: CSARLTGVQETQYF
CDR3 DNA: TGCAGTGCTAGATTAACGGGAGTCCAAGAGACCCAGTACTTC

J gene: TRBJ1-1
clone size: many
D gene: TRBD1
V gene: TRBV6-2/TRBV6-3
CDR3 protein: CASSTGTGIRTEAFF
CDR3 DNA: TGTGCCAGCAGCACCGGGACAGGGATAAGAACTGAAGCTTTCTTT

J gene: TRBJ2-5
clone size: .
D gene: .
V gene: TRBV6-1
CDR3 protein: CASSDLQETRYF
CDR3 DNA: TGTGCCAGCAGTGATCTGCAAGAGACCCGGTACTTC

J gene: TRBJ2-3
clone size: .
D gene: TRBD1
V gene: TRBV5-1
CDR3 protein: CASSLGSTDRALPNTDTQYF
CDR3 DNA: TGCGCCAGCAGCTTGGGCTCGACTGACAGGGCCCTACCGAACACAGATACGCAGTATTTT

J gene: TRBJ2-3
clone size: few
D gene: .
V gene: TRBV28
CDR3 protein: CASSYTSTDTQYF
CDR3 DNA: TGTGCCAGCAGTTATACTAGCACAGATACGCAGTATTTT

J gene: TRBJ1-1
clone size: few
D gene: TRBD1
V gene: TRBV7-2
CDR3 protein: CASSPHRGPTEAFF
CDR3 DNA: TGTGCCAGCAGCCCCCACAGGGGGCCCACTGAAGCTTTCTTT

J gene: TRBJ1-2
clone size: .
D gene: TRBD1
V gene: TRBV4-2
CDR3 protein: CASRGTGYGYTF
CDR3 DNA: TGTGCCAGCAGAGGGACAGGGTATGGCTACACCTTC

J gene: TRBJ2-3
clone size: many
D gene: .
V gene: TRBV6-6
CDR3 protein: CASNPGFITDTQYF
CDR3 DNA: TGTGCCAGCAACCCGGGATTTATCACAGATACGCAGTATTTT

J gene: TRBJ1-3
clone size: few
D gene: .
V gene: TRBV18
CDR3 protein: CASQPSEGNTIYF
CDR3 DNA: TGTGCCAGCCAACCCTCAGAGGGAAACACCATATATTTT

J gene: TRBJ1-1
clone size: many
D gene: TRBD1
V gene: TRBV7-2
CDR3 protein: CASSLAPTGGTEAFF
CDR3 DNA: TGTGCCAGCAGCTTAGCCCCGACAGGGGGCACTGAAGCTTTCTTT

J gene: TRBJ1-1
clone size: few
D gene: .
V gene: TRBV11-2
CDR3 protein: CASSNLRTSTGFNTEAFF
CDR3 DNA: TGTGCCAGCAGTAACCTTAGGACAAGTACAGGCTTTAACACTGAAGCTTTCTTT

J gene: TRBJ2-2
clone size: .
D gene: .
V gene: TRBV7-9
CDR3 protein: CASSRTRLTGELFF
CDR3 DNA: TGTGCCAGCAGCCGGACAAGACTCACCGGGGAGCTGTTTTTT

J gene: TRBJ1-4
clone size: many
D gene: TRBD1
V gene: TRBV7-9
CDR3 protein: CASSYRQGRTNEKLFF
CDR3 DNA: TGTGCCAGCAGCTACCGACAGGGACGAACTAATGAAAAACTGTTTTTT

J gene: TRBJ2-3
clone size: few
D gene: .
V gene: TRBV6-1
CDR3 protein: CASSQSREVVTQYF
CDR3 DNA: TGTGCCAGCAGCCAGAGTCGCGAGGTCGTGACGCAGTATTTT

J gene: TRBJ2-7
clone size: many
D gene: .
V gene: TRBV7-6
CDR3 protein: CASSLALWPGGYEQYF
CDR3 DNA: TGTGCCAGCAGCTTAGCTCTCTGGCCCGGTGGCTACGAGCAGTACTTC

J gene: TRBJ2-1
clone size: many
D gene: TRBD1
V gene: TRBV24-1
CDR3 protein: CATSEVNGGQGHAPTYNEQFF
CDR3 DNA: TGTGCCACCAGTGAGGTGAATGGCGGACAGGGCCATGCCCCTACCTACAATGAGCAGTTCTTC

J gene: TRBJ2-5
clone size: .
D gene: TRBD1
V gene: TRBV19
CDR3 protein: CASSIERTGAETQYF
CDR3 DNA: TGTGCCAGTAGTATAGAACGGACAGGGGCTGAGACCCAGTACTTC

J gene: TRBJ2-7
clone size: .
D gene: .
V gene: TRBV7-2
CDR3 protein: CASSLNSGAPYEQYF
CDR3 DNA: TGTGCCAGCAGCTTAAATTCAGGGGCCCCCTACGAGCAGTACTTC

J gene: TRBJ1-4
clone size: .
D gene: .
V gene: TRBV4-1
CDR3 protein: CASSQVDRTTNEKLFF
CDR3 DNA: TGCGCCAGCAGCCAAGTCGACAGGACAACTAATGAAAAACTGTTTTTT

J gene: TRBJ2-3
clone size: .
D gene: TRBD2
V gene: TRBV6-2/TRBV6-3
CDR3 protein: CASSDWGSGRTDTQYF
CDR3 DNA: TGTGCCAGCAGTGACTGGGGTAGCGGGAGAACAGATACGCAGTATTTT

J gene: TRBJ1-2
clone size: many
D gene: TRBD1
V gene: TRBV7-2
CDR3 protein: CASSRDRVRGYTF
CDR3 DNA: TGTGCCAGCAGCCGGGACAGGGTTCGTGGCTACACCTTC

J gene: TRBJ2-3
clone size: .
D gene: .
V gene: TRBV12-3/TRBV12-4
CDR3 protein: CASSFNPRGDTQYF
CDR3 DNA: TGTGCCAGCAGTTTTAATCCAAGGGGCGATACGCAGTATTTT

J gene: TRBJ2-7
clone size: few
D gene: TRBD2
V gene: TRBV27
CDR3 protein: CASSQAGSYEQYF
CDR3 DNA: TGTGCCAGCAGCCAAGCGGGGAGTTACGAGCAGTACTTC

J gene: TRBJ1-1
clone size: many
D gene: TRBD1
V gene: TRBV7-2
CDR3 protein: CASSSNQGGEAFF
CDR3 DNA: TGTGCCAGCAGCTCTAATCAGGGGGGTGAAGCTTTCTTT

J gene: TRBJ2-2
clone size: .
D gene: .
V gene: TRBV11-3
CDR3 protein: CASSSSGSNTGELFF
CDR3 DNA: TGTGCCAGCAGCAGTAGCGGTTCGAACACCGGGGAGCTGTTTTTT

J gene: TRBJ2-1
clone size: few
D gene: TRBD2
V gene: TRBV20-1
CDR3 protein: CSARDPVSSGNAEQFF
CDR3 DNA: TGCAGTGCTAGAGATCCGGTCAGTAGCGGGAATGCTGAGCAGTTCTTC

J gene: TRBJ2-5
clone size: many
D gene: TRBD1
V gene: TRBV7-9
CDR3 protein: CASSYSRQGSQETQYF
CDR3 DNA: TGTGCCAGCAGCTACTCCAGACAGGGGTCCCAAGAGACCCAGTACTTC

J gene: TRBJ2-7
clone size: .
D gene: .
V gene: TRBV27
CDR3 protein: CASRPSASPRQQYF
CDR3 DNA: TGTGCCAGCAGGCCCTCGGCTAGTCCCCGACAGCAGTACTTC

J gene: TRBJ2-5
clone size: many
D gene: .
V gene: TRBV11-2
CDR3 protein: CASSLSIAVETQYF
CDR3 DNA: TGTGCCAGCAGCTTATCGATAGCGGTGGAGACCCAGTACTTC

J gene: TRBJ1-2
clone size: few
D gene: .
V gene: TRBV27
CDR3 protein: CASSGTVPPVGYTF
CDR3 DNA: TGTGCCAGCAGCGGCACAGTTCCCCCAGTAGGCTACACCTTC

J gene: TRBJ2-1
clone size: .
D gene: TRBD1
V gene: TRBV3-1
CDR3 protein: CASSQDRAQTQSSYNEQFF
CDR3 DNA: TGTGCCAGCAGCCAGGACAGGGCCCAAACCCAGAGCTCCTACAATGAGCAGTTCTTC